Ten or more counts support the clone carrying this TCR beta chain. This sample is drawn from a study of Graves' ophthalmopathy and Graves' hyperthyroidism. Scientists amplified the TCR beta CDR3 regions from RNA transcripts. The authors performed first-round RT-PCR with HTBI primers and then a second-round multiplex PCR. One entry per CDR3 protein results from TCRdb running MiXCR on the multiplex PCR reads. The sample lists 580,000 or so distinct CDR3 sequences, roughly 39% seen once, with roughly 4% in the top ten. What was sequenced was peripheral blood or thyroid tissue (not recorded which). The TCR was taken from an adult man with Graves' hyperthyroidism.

CDR3 nucleotides: TGTGCCAGCAGCCTATGGCAGGGAGGCAATCAGCCCCAGCATTTT. Its protein is CASSLWQGGNQPQHF. The genes are TRBV7-8 and TRBJ1-5; a weak D match, TRBD1 (5 bases). CDR1 is SGHVS, CDR2 FQNEAQ, per germline. V lost 5 bases, J lost 2 bases, and 13 bases lay in between. The CDR3 is 15 amino acids. The full variable domain, rest sourced from reference TRBV7-8 and TRBJ1-5, is GAGVSQSPRYKVAKRGQDVALRCDPISGHVSLFWYQQALGQGPEFLTYFQNEAQLDKSGLPSDRFFAERPEGSVSTLKIQRTQQEDSAVYLCASSLWQGGNQPQHFGDGTRLSIL.